These 9 T cell receptor beta chains share one sample of origin, sequenced in a study of blood T cell repertoires in COVID-19. Some clones are missing from TCRdb's copy, which holds only in-frame ones; the method was immunoSEQ multiplex PCR. In the table there are fewer than 200,000 clones, around 87% of which are singletons. The sample was PBMCs or T cells enriched from blood (not recorded which). The receptor source for this set is a middle-aged woman in a cohort exposed to, infected with or recovered from COVID-19 (not recorded which).

V usage is TRBV4-1 and J usage is TRBJ2-6, with D unclear. In germline, CDR1 is MGHRA, CDR2 YSYEKL. The CDR3 spans 19 residues. The V end was cut by 1 base, the J end by 0 bases, with 16 bases between. This CDR3 is CASSQGPFRSNSGANVLTF. CDR3 DNA sequence: TGCGCCAGCAGCCAAGGCCCCTTCAGGTCGAACTCTGGGGCCAACGTCCTGACTTTC.

The chain employs TRBV4-1 and TRBJ2-1, with TRBD1 matching 7 bases. V shed 2 bases and J 5 bases; nucleotides not matched to a gene: 6. Germline V gene data show CDR1 as MGHRA and CDR2 as YSYEKL. The CDR3 runs to 15 residues. The CDR3 sequence is CASSQHRGSNNEQFF. CDR3 bases: TGCGCCAGCAGCCAACACAGGGGATCCAACAATGAGCAGTTCTTC.

The chain joins TRBV7-6 to TRBJ1-1; weak D call: TRBD1 (6 bases). This CDR3 spans 15 amino acids. In germline, CDR1 is SGHVS, CDR2 FNYEAQ. Trimming left V 1 base short and J 1 base short, with 10 bases between. The CDR3 DNA is TGTGCCAGCAGCTTAGGACAGGTCCGGAACACTGAAGCTTTCTTT. Protein product: CASSLGQVRNTEAFF.

The V call is TRBV28, the J call TRBJ2-7; no clear D. The CDR3 loop spans 13 amino acids. Per the germline V gene, CDR1 is MDHEN and CDR2 is SYDVKM. V was pared by 3 bases and J by 6 bases, with 12 bases between. The CDR3 sequence: CASSFVSLREQYF. Here the CDR3 DNA reads TGTGCCAGCAGTTTTGTGTCTCTCCGCGAGCAGTACTTC. Full variable domain (rest looked up from reference TRBV28 and TRBJ2-7): DVKVTQSSRYLVKRTGEKVFLECVQDMDHENMFWYRQDPGLGLRLIYFSYDVKMKEKGDIPEGYSVSREKKERFSLILESASTNQTSMYLCASSFVSLREQYFGPGTRLTVT.

The rearrangement joins TRBV5-1 to TRBJ2-1; 9 bases align to TRBD1. V lost 7 bases, J lost 8 bases, and 13 bases stayed unmatched. CDR3 size: 15 residues. Germline V gene sequence: CDR1 SGHRS, CDR2 YFSETQ. The CDR3 sequence: CASYSWGQGRDEQFF. In nucleotides, the CDR3 is TGCGCCAGCTACAGCTGGGGACAGGGCCGAGATGAGCAGTTCTTC.

The rearrangement joins TRBV2 to TRBJ2-5; TRBD2 matches at 9 bases. CDR3 size: 15 residues. Per germline, CDR1 SNHLY and CDR2 FYNNEI. The V and J ends lost 4 bases and 5 bases, in that order; junction bases with no gene match: 8. CDR3 nucleotides: TGTGCCAGCAGTGGGGGCCCCGCGGGAGGGGAGACCCAGTACTTC. It translates to CASSGGPAGGETQYF.

A note on this clone: At the DNA level, this CDR3 is encoded by other sequences in the same sample as well. The V gene is TRBV5-1, the J gene TRBJ2-1; 11 bases are a match to TRBD2. J gave up 4 bases and V 0 bases, and 0 bases lay outside the gene matches. CDR1 and CDR2 from the germline V gene are SGHRS and YFSETQ. The CDR3 totals 15 residues. The CDR3 sequence is CASSLGTSGYNEQFF. The CDR3 nucleotides read TGCGCCAGCAGCTTGGGGACTAGCGGGTACAATGAGCAGTTCTTC.

The chain couples TRBV18 to TRBJ2-3, with D unclear. In germline, CDR1 is KGHSH, CDR2 LQKENI. This CDR3 contains 13 residues. Deletions cut 5 bases from V and 4 bases from J, with 10 bases between. CDR3 amino acids: CASSSYPPDTQYF. CDR3 in DNA: TGTGCCAGCTCATCCTACCCTCCAGATACGCAGTATTTT. Variable domain in full (rest from reference TRBV18 and TRBJ2-3): NAGVMQNPRHLVRRRGQEARLRCSPMKGHSHVYWYRQLPEEGLKFMVYLQKENIIDESGMPKERFSAEFPKEGPSILRIQQVVRGDSAAYFCASSSYPPDTQYFGPGTRLTVL.

The J gene is TRBJ1-6, the V gene TRBV5-1, with TRBD1 identical over 7 bases. Germline V gene lookup returns CDR1 SGHRS and CDR2 YFSETQ. This CDR3 is built from 15 residues. V dropped 3 bases and J dropped 5; count of bases not matched to a gene: 5. DNA for the CDR3: TGCGCCAGCAGCTCGGGGACAGACAATAATTCACCCCTCCACTTT. It yields the protein CASSSGTDNNSPLHF. Variable domain in full (rest from reference TRBV5-1 and TRBJ1-6): KAGVTQTPRYLIKTRGQQVTLSCSPISGHRSVSWYQQTPGQGLQFLFEYFSETQRNKGNFPGRFSGRQFSNSRSEMNVSTLELGDSALYLCASSSGTDNNSPLHFGNGTRLTVT.